These 21 T cell receptor beta chains originate from one sample sequenced in a study of blood T cell dynamics during melanoma immunotherapy. Indicated time point: week 3, after first cycle of checkpoint inhibitor. Method: immunoSEQ multiplex PCR; TCRdb's copy keeps in-frame clones and lacks some. The repertoire consists of about 8,400 clones, with 75% to 90% occurring once and the leading ten covering 3% to 4.5%. Sequenced here: blood, sampled from a patient treated with checkpoint blockade. These receptor sequences come from a human donor with melanoma.

The rearrangement joins TRBV28 to TRBJ1-5; D is unresolved. Germline V gene sequence: CDR1 MDHEN, CDR2 SYDVKM. The CDR3 extends over 13 amino acids. Between the trimmed V and J ends, which lost 6 bases and 7 bases, there was a span of 13 bases. The CDR3 DNA reads as TGTGCCAGCAGAGGACGGGGAATCCAGCCCCAGCATTTT. This codes for CASRGRGIQPQHF.

V and J are TRBV6-1 and TRBJ1-2; no reliable D call. CDR1 MNHNS and CDR2 SASEGT come from the germline V gene. The CDR3 loop spans 14 amino acids. The V end lost 2 bases, the J end lost 4 bases, and 11 bases lay between the germline ends. The CDR3 bases are TGTGCCAGCAGTGAAAGGGCAGGACCCTATGGCTACACCTTC. Protein product: CASSERAGPYGYTF.

The chain links TRBV11-2 to TRBJ2-7; D may be TRBD1 (5 bases). In germline, CDR1 is SGHAT, CDR2 FQNNGV. The length of the CDR3 is 15 residues. Trimming took 0 bases from V and 4 from J, leaving 13 bases between them. The CDR3 loop reads CASSLDLGLGYEQYF. CDR3 sequence (DNA): TGTGCCAGCAGCTTAGATCTGGGGCTGGGATACGAGCAGTACTTC.

The rearrangement uses TRBV5-4 and TRBJ1-1; the D is unclear. The V gene's germline CDR1 is SGHNT and CDR2 YYREEE (reference sequence). Trimming cost V 6 bases and J 4 bases, with 19 bases left between them. The CDR3 length is 15 residues. CDR3 nucleotides: TGTGCCAGCACCGGCGACACCTGGTGGAGCACTGAAGCTTTCTTT. Residues: CASTGDTWWSTEAFF.

This sequence joins TRBV6-5 and TRBJ2-5; no reliable D call. Judging by the DNA end, TRBJ2-7 fits better; the J call may be wrong. The CDR3 spans 14 residues. In germline, CDR1 is MNHEY, CDR2 SVGAGI. The chain's CDR3 is CASSYWGPSYEQYF. The DNA for the CDR3 is TGTGCCAGCAGTTACTGGGGTCCCTCCTACGAGCAGTACTTC.

The V and J genes are TRBV7-2 and TRBJ1-5; maybe TRBD1 (5 bases). Trimming pared 5 bases from V and 7 bases from J, leaving 15 bases between. Germline assignment: CDR1 SGHTA and CDR2 FQGNSA. The CDR3 covers 14 residues. The CDR3 loop reads CASSRDRPGQPQHF. CDR3 bases: TGTGCCAGCAGCCGGGACCGGCCCGGACAGCCCCAGCATTTT.

V and J are TRBV5-6 and TRBJ2-7; TRBD1 is a possible D gene (5 bases). The V and J ends lost 2 bases and 6 bases respectively, with 9 bases between them. Germline V lookup: CDR1 SGHDT, CDR2 YYEEEE. The CDR3 extends over 12 amino acids. CDR3 sequence (DNA): TGTGCCAGCAGCTTACACAGGAGCGAGCAGTACTTC. Translating gives CASSLHRSEQYF.

The chain is built from TRBV2 and TRBJ2-3; D uncertain. The CDR3 runs 12 residues. Germline values: CDR1 SNHLY, CDR2 FYNNEI. V lost 5 bases, J lost 9 bases, and 12 bases lay in between. CDR3: CASSPLSGTQYF. In DNA, the CDR3 is TGTGCCAGCAGTCCGCTTTCCGGGACGCAGTATTTT.

This clone has a handful of counts. The gene calls are TRBV7-8 and TRBJ2-7; D might be TRBD2 (6 bases). Trimming removed 7 bases from V and 1 base from J, with 14 bases in between. From germline, CDR1 is SGHVS and CDR2 FQNEAQ. The CDR3 covers 14 residues. Here the CDR3 reads CASTRGSASYEQYF. DNA of the CDR3: TGTGCCAGCACCCGGGGGAGCGCATCCTACGAGCAGTACTTC.

This clone was counted once. V is TRBV9 and J is TRBJ1-1, with TRBD1 matching over 7 bases. The CDR3 covers 15 residues. From germline, CDR1 is SGDLS and CDR2 YYNGEE. The V segment lost 2 bases and the J segment 5 bases; nucleotides outside the gene matches: 9. In DNA form, the CDR3 reads TGTGCCAGCAGCGTTCGGGACAGAGGTGAGACTGAAGCTTTCTTT. Its translation: CASSVRDRGETEAFF.

The chain carries TRBV19 and TRBJ1-3; no firm D call. The ends were cut back, 8 bases at V and 0 bases at J, with 8 bases in the middle. Germline V CDR1 and CDR2: LNHDA, SQIVND (reference sequence). The CDR3 runs to 13 residues. The CDR3 DNA follows: TGTGCCAGTGGGTCCCCCTCTGGAAACACCATATATTTT. It translates to CASGSPSGNTIYF.

The CDR3 DNA reads as TGCAGCGTTGTTGTGGGGGCAAATGATGGCTACACCTTC. This encodes CSVVVGANDGYTF. The chain uses TRBV29-1 and TRBJ1-2; D may be TRBD1 (6 bases). V was shortened by 4 bases and J by 6 bases, with 15 bases between the two germline ends. The CDR3 covers 13 residues. Germline V gives CDR1 SQVTM, CDR2 ANQGSEA. Combining the CDR3 with reference TRBV29-1 and TRBJ1-2 gives the whole variable domain SAVISQKPSRDICQRGTSLTIQCQVDSQVTMMFWYRQQPGQSLTLIATANQGSEATYESGFVIDKFPISRPNLTFSTLTVSNMSPEDSSIYLCSVVVGANDGYTFGSGTRLTVV.

The chain is built from TRBV2 and TRBJ1-5; D is uncertain. Per the germline V gene, CDR1 is SNHLY and CDR2 is FYNNEI. V was cut by 5 bases and J by 4 bases, with 9 bases left in between. This CDR3 has 13 residues. CDR3 DNA sequence: TGTGCCAGCAGTAACTGGGCTAATCAGCCCCAGCATTTT. This codes for CASSNWANQPQHF.

This clone has only one observation. The V gene is TRBV28, the J gene TRBJ2-7, with TRBD2 identical over 11 bases. The CDR3 is 14 residues long. V lost 6 bases to trimming and J lost 4 bases; unmatched junction nucleotides: 5. Germline V gene data show CDR1 as MDHEN and CDR2 as SYDVKM. The DNA of the CDR3 is TGTGCCAGCAGGACTAGCGGGGTTCCTTACGAGCAGTACTTC. Its translation: CASRTSGVPYEQYF.

The chain employs TRBV5-1 and TRBJ2-7, with 9 bases that match TRBD2. V gave up 5 bases and J gave up 7 bases; unmatched junction bases: 7. The CDR3 spans 13 residues. Germline loops: CDR1 SGHRS, CDR2 YFSETQ. CDR3 in DNA: TGCGCCAGCAGACCCGGCCTAGCGGGAGAGCAGTACTTC. This translates into CASRPGLAGEQYF. The full variable domain, in which reference TRBV5-1 and TRBJ2-7 provide the parts outside the CDR3, is KAGVTQTPRYLIKTRGQQVTLSCSPISGHRSVSWYQQTPGQGLQFLFEYFSETQRNKGNFPGRFSGRQFSNSRSEMNVSTLELGDSALYLCASRPGLAGEQYFGPGTRLTVT.

The chain is built from TRBV28 and TRBJ2-7, with D possibly being TRBD2 (5 bases). Germline-derived CDR1 and CDR2 are MDHEN and SYDVKM. This CDR3 spans 13 amino acids. Trimming left V 7 bases short and J 0 bases short, with 10 bases between. The CDR3 DNA sequence: TGTGCCAGCACGGACTTCAGCTCCTACGAGCAGTACTTC. Its protein is CASTDFSSYEQYF. Full variable domain (outside the CDR3, taken from reference TRBV28 and TRBJ2-7): DVKVTQSSRYLVKRTGEKVFLECVQDMDHENMFWYRQDPGLGLRLIYFSYDVKMKEKGDIPEGYSVSREKKERFSLILESASTNQTSMYLCASTDFSSYEQYFGPGTRLTVT.

This sequence joins TRBV5-6 and TRBJ2-7, with TRBD2 identical over 7 bases. This CDR3 has 16 residues. J gave up 2 bases and V 4 bases, and 12 bases lay outside the gene matches. Germline lookup yields CDR1 SGHDT and CDR2 YYEEEE. CDR3: CASSPVRAGVPYEQYF. CDR3 coding DNA: TGTGCCAGCAGCCCCGTCCGGGCGGGGGTCCCCTACGAGCAGTACTTC.

The chain is built from TRBV5-4 and TRBJ1-4; TRBD1 matches at 7 bases. Germline V gene data show CDR1 as SGHNT and CDR2 as YYREEE (reference sequence). The V segment lost 0 bases and the J segment 5 bases; nucleotides outside the gene matches: 7. This CDR3 comprises 16 residues. The CDR3 here is CASSLGTGVPNEKLFF. The CDR3 region has the DNA TGTGCCAGCAGCTTGGGCACAGGGGTCCCAAATGAAAAACTGTTTTTT.

V usage is TRBV29-1 and J usage is TRBJ1-3; D is undetermined. V lost 7 bases and J 3 bases, leaving 10 bases between the germline ends. There are 12 residues in the CDR3. From germline, CDR1 is SQVTM and CDR2 ANQGSEA. The CDR3 DNA follows: TGCAGCGCATTGGACGGTGGAAACACCATATATTTT. It yields the protein CSALDGGNTIYF. Full variable domain (missing parts from reference TRBV29-1 and TRBJ1-3): SAVISQKPSRDICQRGTSLTIQCQVDSQVTMMFWYRQQPGQSLTLIATANQGSEATYESGFVIDKFPISRPNLTFSTLTVSNMSPEDSSIYLCSALDGGNTIYFGEGSWLTVV.

V usage is TRBV5-1 and J usage is TRBJ2-7; 9 bases are shared with TRBD1. CDR1 is SGHRS and CDR2 is YFSETQ in the germline V gene. The CDR3 extends over 16 amino acids. The V segment lost 6 bases and the J segment 2 bases; nucleotides outside the gene matches: 12. This CDR3 reads CASTTGTGRPTYEQYF. CDR3 DNA: TGCGCCAGCACAACCGGGACAGGGCGTCCAACCTACGAGCAGTACTTC.

The V and J genes are TRBV9 and TRBJ2-5, with 7 bases aligning to TRBD1. The tail of the sequence fits TRBJ2-7 better, so the J call may be wrong. Germline CDR1 reads SGDLS; CDR2 reads YYNGEE. The CDR3 runs to 15 residues. The CDR3 reads CASSAGQDPSYEQYF. The CDR3 DNA reads as TGTGCCAGCAGCGCTGGACAGGACCCCTCCTACGAGCAGTACTTC.